This T cell receptor beta chain came from a study of control samples from healthy donors and cancer patients. V shed 4 bases and J 0 bases; nucleotides not matched to a gene: 6. The CDR3 runs 18 residues. CDR1 and CDR2 from the germline V gene are SGHVS and FQNEAQ. The protocol was immunoSEQ multiplex PCR, while the TCRdb copy is restricted to in-frame clones and leaves out a portion. The sample records about 180,000 clones, more than 85% being singletons. The specimen was blood. The sequence was collected from a woman aged 40 to 50 in good health. This chain connects TRBV7-8 to TRBJ2-1, with 13 positions matching TRBD2. The CDR3 DNA follows: TGTGCCAGCAGCTCAGGACTAGCGGGGGCCAACTCCTACAATGAGCAGTTCTTC. This sequence encodes CASSSGLAGANSYNEQFF.